Listed below are T cell receptor beta chains from one sample, sequenced in a study of blood T cells in healthy people across ages. TCRdb re-called the 5' RACE reads through MiXCR, storing one row per CDR3 protein. The data contain about 1.4 million distinct CDR3 sequences, roughly 60% of them singletons. The sequenced sample was blood. The source is a young man in good health. CDR3s include the opening cysteine and the closing phenylalanine or tryptophan. D genes are given only for firm matches. Clone size is shown for a subset of rows, as once, few, many or a class of expanded clone.

J: TRBJ2-1; size: few; V: TRBV29-1; D: -; DNA: TGCAGCGTTAGTCAGGGGCCAGTGAATGAGCAGTTCTTC; CDR3: CSVSQGPVNEQFF
J: TRBJ2-6; size: -; V: TRBV2; D: -; DNA: TGTGCCAGCAGTGACGCCCCCCGGGGAACTGGGGCCAACGTCCTGACTTTC; CDR3: CASSDAPRGTGANVLTF
J: TRBJ2-7; size: -; V: TRBV29-1; D: TRBD1; DNA: TGCAGCGTTGAATTTACGGACAGGCGCTCCTACGAGCAGTACTTC; CDR3: CSVEFTDRRSYEQYF
J: TRBJ2-4; size: -; V: TRBV10-3; D: TRBD2; DNA: TGTGCCATCAGCGAGCTAGCGGAGGGGATAGGCATTCAGTACTTC; CDR3: CAISELAEGIGIQYF
J: TRBJ1-2; size: few; V: TRBV14; D: -; DNA: TGTGCCAGCAGCCAAGATCTGGCAGATGGCTACACCTTC; CDR3: CASSQDLADGYTF
J: TRBJ2-3; size: many; V: TRBV29-1; D: -; DNA: TGCAGCGTTGATCGGCGTGATACGCAGTATTTT; CDR3: CSVDRRDTQYF
J: TRBJ1-1; size: -; V: TRBV20-1; D: -; DNA: TGCAGTGCTGCTTTGCCCGCGGGTCAACCTGAAGCTTTCTTT; CDR3: CSAALPAGQPEAFF
J: TRBJ2-1; size: -; V: TRBV4-3; D: TRBD1; DNA: TGCGCCAGCAGCCAAGGTGGGACAGTTATCAATGAGCAGTTCTTC; CDR3: CASSQGGTVINEQFF
J: TRBJ2-7; size: -; V: TRBV10-3; D: -; DNA: TGTGCCATCAGTGACAGGGGAGACTACGAGCAGTACTTC; CDR3: CAISDRGDYEQYF
J: TRBJ2-1; size: -; V: TRBV7-9; D: -; DNA: TGTGCCAGCAGCTTAGGGGACCCGTTGCCCAATGAGCAGTTCTTC; CDR3: CASSLGDPLPNEQFF
J: TRBJ2-5; size: -; V: TRBV4-1; D: -; DNA: TGCGCCAGCAGCCAAGATCAGTGGCAAATGGAGACCCAGTACTTC; CDR3: CASSQDQWQMETQYF
J: TRBJ2-3; size: once; V: TRBV20-1; D: TRBD2; DNA: TGCAGTGCTAGCCGTATTACCGGGACTAGCGGGCCTAGCACAGATACGCAGTATTTT; CDR3: CSASRITGTSGPSTDTQYF
J: TRBJ1-6; size: -; V: TRBV2; D: -; DNA: TGTGCCAGCACATGGCGTACACCCCTCCACTTT; CDR3: CASTWRTPLHF
J: TRBJ2-7; size: few; V: TRBV6-5; D: -; DNA: TGTGCCAGCAGTCCTCGCCTAGGATACGAGCAGTACTTC; CDR3: CASSPRLGYEQYF
J: TRBJ2-1; size: few; V: TRBV27; D: TRBD1; DNA: TGTGCCAGCAGTTTATTGGGGGACAGGGGAAACAATGAGCAGTTCTTC; CDR3: CASSLLGDRGNNEQFF
J: TRBJ2-7; size: -; V: TRBV5-1; D: TRBD1; DNA: TGCGCCAGCAGCTTTGAGGGGACAGAGTCCTACGAGCAGTACTTC; CDR3: CASSFEGTESYEQYF
J: TRBJ2-1; size: -; V: TRBV18; D: TRBD1; DNA: TGTGCCAGCTCAACATACAGGGGCGATGAGCAGTTCTTC; CDR3: CASSTYRGDEQFF
J: TRBJ2-3; size: -; V: TRBV29-1; D: -; DNA: TGCAGCGCCCTCGGTAGGGAGGTCGGCACAGATACGCAGTATTTT; CDR3: CSALGREVGTDTQYF
J: TRBJ2-1; size: -; V: TRBV20-1; D: TRBD2; DNA: TGCAGTGCTAGATCCGGGGGTCCAGTAGCGGGCCCACGTTACAATGAGCAGTTCTTC; CDR3: CSARSGGPVAGPRYNEQFF
J: TRBJ2-7; size: -; V: TRBV27; D: -; DNA: TGTGCCAGCAGTTTACTAAAGAACGGGCCAGGGGAAGTCTACGAGCAGTACTTC; CDR3: CASSLLKNGPGEVYEQYF
J: TRBJ2-5; size: few; V: TRBV27; D: -; DNA: TGTGCCAGCAGTTATGGGACAAGTATTCGGGAGACCCAGTACTTC; CDR3: CASSYGTSIRETQYF
J: TRBJ2-7; size: -; V: TRBV11-2; D: -; DNA: TGTGCCAGCAGCATTCTAACCTACGAGCAGTACTTC; CDR3: CASSILTYEQYF
J: TRBJ2-7; size: -; V: TRBV28; D: TRBD1; DNA: TGTGCCAGCAGTTTTCCCCCTTATAGGACAGGGCCTTCCTACGAGCAGTACTTC; CDR3: CASSFPPYRTGPSYEQYF
J: TRBJ1-1; size: -; V: TRBV6-6; D: -; DNA: TGTGCCAGCACCAGGCGGGAGGAAGCTTTCTTT; CDR3: CASTRREEAFF
J: TRBJ1-2; size: -; V: TRBV7-2; D: TRBD1; DNA: TGTGCCAGCAGCTTAGTGGGGAGGGGGCCACTCAACTATGGCTACACCTTC; CDR3: CASSLVGRGPLNYGYTF
J: TRBJ2-7; size: -; V: TRBV20-1; D: TRBD1; DNA: TGCAGCGCTACCCACCGGGACAGGGGATCCTACGAGCAGTACTTC; CDR3: CSATHRDRGSYEQYF
J: TRBJ2-7; size: -; V: TRBV7-6; D: TRBD2; DNA: TGTGCCAGCAGCACTAGCGGGGGGGCCGGCGAGCAGTACTTC; CDR3: CASSTSGGAGEQYF
J: TRBJ2-7; size: -; V: TRBV20-1; D: TRBD2; DNA: TGCAGTACCCGACTAGCGGGGGGCTCCTACGAGCAGTACTTC; CDR3: CSTRLAGGSYEQYF
J: TRBJ2-7; size: -; V: TRBV6-5; D: -; DNA: TGTGCCAGCAGTTTGATTAAGGACTGGGGGGAGGAGCAGTACTTC; CDR3: CASSLIKDWGEEQYF
J: TRBJ2-3; size: -; V: TRBV4-3; D: -; DNA: TGCGCCAGCAGCCAAGATTTGTCAGGGTCGTACACAGATACGCAGTATTTT; CDR3: CASSQDLSGSYTDTQYF
J: TRBJ1-2; size: few; V: TRBV6-6; D: -; DNA: TGTGCCAGCAGTTCTGAATTGGGCTATGGCTACACCTTC; CDR3: CASSSELGYGYTF
J: TRBJ1-1; size: -; V: TRBV11-2; D: -; DNA: TGTGCCAGCAGCTTAGTACCGCAAAATCAAGGCACTGAAGCTTTCTTT; CDR3: CASSLVPQNQGTEAFF
J: TRBJ2-1; size: -; V: TRBV29-1; D: -; DNA: TGCAGCGCCGCCCCGACTACAGGCTTCTACAATGAGCAGTTCTTC; CDR3: CSAAPTTGFYNEQFF
J: TRBJ2-1; size: few; V: TRBV28; D: TRBD2; DNA: TGTGCCAGCAGTTCCCTGTCCCCTAGCGGATACAATGAGCAGTTCTTC; CDR3: CASSSLSPSGYNEQFF
J: TRBJ2-7; size: few; V: TRBV3-1; D: -; DNA: TGTGCCAGCAGCCAAGTGTCAGACTACGAGCAGTACTTC; CDR3: CASSQVSDYEQYF
J: TRBJ2-1; size: -; V: TRBV27; D: TRBD2; DNA: TGTGCCAGCAGTTTATTCCTCGGACTAGCGGGAGAGGCAAATGAGCAGTTCTTC; CDR3: CASSLFLGLAGEANEQFF